The sequence of this T cell receptor beta chain was determined in a study of beta chain features in type 1 diabetes. Comments on this clone: Its antigen is as yet unknown.

The entirety of the isolated RNA underwent reverse transcription, so expressed TCRB transcripts were sequenced. It was found that naive, central memory and regulatory T cell samples averaged approximately 3.5 million reads. Clones were read by immunoSEQ multiplex PCR, and TCRdb kept only the in-frame ones, dropping some. The table includes some 900,000 clones, roughly 15% detected once. Findings of the study overall: For Type 1 diabetes patients, all four CD4+ subsets carried TCRB CDR3s that were moderately but significantly shorter. The VDJ junctions of type 1 diabetes patients carried fewer insertions and more deletions. Amplification by PCR could prefer shorter templates, with the same effect in patients and controls.

The sequenced sample consisted of naive CD4+ T cells from blood. This receptor was taken from a woman under 30 in good health.

CDR3 protein: CATSRFTSAFLGGSEPYEQYF. The CDR3 coding sequence is TGTGCCACCAGCAGATTTACTTCGGCTTTTTTGGGTGGGAGTGAACCCTACGAGCAGTACTTC. The gene calls are TRBV15 and TRBJ2-7; D possibly corresponds to TRBD2 (5 bases). Germline CDR1 LNHNV, CDR2 YYDKDF (reference sequence). This CDR3 region has 21 residues. Trimming removed 2 bases at V and 2 bases at J, with 31 bases between.